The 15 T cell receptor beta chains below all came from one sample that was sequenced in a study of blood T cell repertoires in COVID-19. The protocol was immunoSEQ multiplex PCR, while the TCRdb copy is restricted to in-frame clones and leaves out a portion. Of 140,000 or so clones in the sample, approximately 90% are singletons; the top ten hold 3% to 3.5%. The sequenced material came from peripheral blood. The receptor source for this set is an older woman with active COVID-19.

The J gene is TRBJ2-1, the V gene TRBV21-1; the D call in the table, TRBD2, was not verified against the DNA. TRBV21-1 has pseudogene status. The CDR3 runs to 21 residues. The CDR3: CASSKKARTSGGESSYNEQFF. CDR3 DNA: TGTGCCAGCAGCAAAAAAGCCCGGACTAGCGGGGGGGAGAGCTCCTACAATGAGCAGTTCTTC.

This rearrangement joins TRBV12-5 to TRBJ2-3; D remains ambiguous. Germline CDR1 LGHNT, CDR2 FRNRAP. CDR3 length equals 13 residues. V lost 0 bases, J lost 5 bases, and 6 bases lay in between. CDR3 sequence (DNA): TGTGCTAGTGGTTTGGTAGGAGAAGATACGCAGTATTTT. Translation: CASGLVGEDTQYF.

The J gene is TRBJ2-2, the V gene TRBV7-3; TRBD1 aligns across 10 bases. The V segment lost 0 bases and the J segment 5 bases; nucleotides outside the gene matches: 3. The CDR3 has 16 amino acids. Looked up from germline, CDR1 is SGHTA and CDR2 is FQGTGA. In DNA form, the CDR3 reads TGTGCCAGCAGCTTAACGGGACAGGGGTGGACCGGGGAGCTGTTTTTT. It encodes CASSLTGQGWTGELFF.

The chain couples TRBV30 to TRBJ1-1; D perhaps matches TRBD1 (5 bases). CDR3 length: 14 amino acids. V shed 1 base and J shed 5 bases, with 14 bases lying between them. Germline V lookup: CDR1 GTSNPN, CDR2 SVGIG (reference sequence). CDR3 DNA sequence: TGTGCCTGGAGTGGGCTGGCTCGGGGGACTGAAGCTTTCTTT. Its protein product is CAWSGLARGTEAFF.

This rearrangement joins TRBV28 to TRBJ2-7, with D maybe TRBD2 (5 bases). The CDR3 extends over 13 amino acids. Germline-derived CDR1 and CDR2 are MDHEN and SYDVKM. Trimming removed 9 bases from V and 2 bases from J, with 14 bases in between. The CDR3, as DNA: TGTGCCAGACCGAGACGGGGAGCCTACGAGCAGTACTTC. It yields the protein CARPRRGAYEQYF.

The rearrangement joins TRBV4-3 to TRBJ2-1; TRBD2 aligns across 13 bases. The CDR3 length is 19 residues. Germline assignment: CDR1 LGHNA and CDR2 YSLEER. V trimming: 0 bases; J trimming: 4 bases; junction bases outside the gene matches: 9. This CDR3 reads CASSQEFFGLAGEYNEQFF. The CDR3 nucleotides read TGCGCCAGCAGCCAAGAGTTTTTTGGACTAGCGGGGGAGTACAATGAGCAGTTCTTC.

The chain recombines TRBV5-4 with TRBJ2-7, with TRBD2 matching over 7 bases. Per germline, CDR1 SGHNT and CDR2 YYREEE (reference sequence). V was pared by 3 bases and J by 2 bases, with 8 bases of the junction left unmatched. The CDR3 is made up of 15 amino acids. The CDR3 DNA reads TGTGCCAGCAGCTCAGAAACGGGAGGTACCTACGAGCAGTACTTC. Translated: CASSSETGGTYEQYF.

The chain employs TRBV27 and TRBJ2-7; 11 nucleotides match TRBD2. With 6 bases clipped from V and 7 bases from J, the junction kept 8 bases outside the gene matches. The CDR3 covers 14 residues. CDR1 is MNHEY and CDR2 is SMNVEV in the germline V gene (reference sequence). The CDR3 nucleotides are TGTGCCAGCAGCTCCCGGGGACTAGCGGTAGAGCAGTACTTC. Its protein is CASSSRGLAVEQYF.

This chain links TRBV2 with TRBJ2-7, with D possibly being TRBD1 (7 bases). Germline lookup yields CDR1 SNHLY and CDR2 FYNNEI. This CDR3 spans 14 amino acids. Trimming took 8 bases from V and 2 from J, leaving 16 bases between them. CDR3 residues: CASSGQGGPYEQYF. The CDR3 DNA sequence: TGTGCCAGCTCTGGCCAGGGGGGACCCTACGAGCAGTACTTC.

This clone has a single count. CDR3 loop: CASSSKRRGSYEQYF. The CDR3 nucleotides read TGTGCCAGCAGTAGCAAGCGGAGGGGATCCTACGAGCAGTACTTC. The chain employs TRBV6-2 or TRBV6-3 and TRBJ2-7, with D perhaps matching TRBD2 (6 bases). Trimming stripped 5 bases from V and 1 base from J, with 15 bases between. CDR3 length: 15 residues. CDR1 is MNHEY, CDR2 SVGEGT, per germline.

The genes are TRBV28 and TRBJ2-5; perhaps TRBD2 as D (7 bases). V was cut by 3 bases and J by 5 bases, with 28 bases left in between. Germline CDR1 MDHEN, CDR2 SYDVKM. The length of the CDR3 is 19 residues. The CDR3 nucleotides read TGTGCCAGCAGTTTGGGCCCCTTGAGGGGGAGGGCCGGTTCGGAGACCCAGTACTTC. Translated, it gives CASSLGPLRGRAGSETQYF.

CDR3 sequence: CASETGGGLSEQFF. For the CDR3, the DNA is TGCGCCAGCGAAACGGGGGGAGGGCTCAGTGAGCAGTTCTTC. The gene calls are TRBV5-1 and TRBJ2-1; 7 nucleotides line up with TRBD2. Germline trimming cut 7 bases from V and 9 bases from J; bases unmatched to any gene: 13. CDR3 length: 14 residues. CDR1 and CDR2 from the germline V gene are SGHRS and YFSETQ.

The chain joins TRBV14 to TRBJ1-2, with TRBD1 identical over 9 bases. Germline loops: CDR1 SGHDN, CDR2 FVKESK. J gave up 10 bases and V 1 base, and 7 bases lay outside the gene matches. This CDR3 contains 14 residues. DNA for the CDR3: TGTGCCAGCAGCCAAGCTGGGACAGGGATCCACTACACCTTC. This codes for CASSQAGTGIHYTF. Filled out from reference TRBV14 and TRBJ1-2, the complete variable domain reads EAGVTQFPSHSVIEKGQTVTLRCDPISGHDNLYWYRRVMGKEIKFLLHFVKESKQDESGMPNNRFLAERTGGTYSTLKVQPAELEDSGVYFCASSQAGTGIHYTFGSGTRLTVV.

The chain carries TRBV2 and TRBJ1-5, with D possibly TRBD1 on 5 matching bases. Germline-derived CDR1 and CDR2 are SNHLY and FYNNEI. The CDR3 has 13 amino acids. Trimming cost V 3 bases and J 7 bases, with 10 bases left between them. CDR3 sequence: CASSDRVDQPQHF. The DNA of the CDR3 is TGTGCCAGCAGTGACAGGGTTGACCAGCCCCAGCATTTT.

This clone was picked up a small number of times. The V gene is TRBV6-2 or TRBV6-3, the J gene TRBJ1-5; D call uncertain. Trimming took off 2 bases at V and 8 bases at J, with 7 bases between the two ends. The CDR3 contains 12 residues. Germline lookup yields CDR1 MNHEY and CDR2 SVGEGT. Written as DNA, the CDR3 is TGTGCCAGCAGTTACCCCCCCGAGCCCCAGCATTTT. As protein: CASSYPPEPQHF.